The subject of this entry is one T cell receptor (beta chain). This sample is drawn from a study of blood T cell repertoires in COVID-19. This CDR3 is 16 amino acids long. Unmatched junction bases numbered 9, after V lost 1 base and J lost 3 bases. In germline, CDR1 is KGHSH, CDR2 LQKENI. Original handling: Using reference gene primer amplification, nucleated cell counts were estimated. The method was immunoSEQ multiplex PCR; TCRdb's version includes in-frame clones alone and lacks a portion of them. V and J calls and clone size are those listed in that table; D and trimming were worked out from the DNA. The table shows over 200,000 clones, with roughly 89% occurring only once.

This clonotype was obtained from a man aged 25 to 40 who had been exposed to COVID-19. The sequenced sample was PBMCs or T cells enriched from blood (not recorded which). The rearrangement joins TRBV18 to TRBJ2-7, with 7 bases matching TRBD1. CDR3 sequence: CASSPLSSRGIYEQYF. The DNA of the CDR3 is TGTGCCAGCTCACCACTTAGTTCCAGGGGGATCTACGAGCAGTACTTC.